A single sample gave rise to the 30 T cell receptor beta chains below, sequenced in a study of long-term antiretroviral therapy in people with HIV. A v3.0 immunoSEQ assay was performed at survey level. Sequenced by immunoSEQ multiplex PCR; TCRdb stores in-frame clones only, minus some. The profile shows around 13,000 clones, about 82% of them singletons. This material consisted of unsorted PBMCs, taken 1.8 years before starting antiretroviral therapy. The receptors were sampled from a middle-aged woman with HIV.

V is TRBV5-1 and J is TRBJ1-2, with 8 bases that match TRBD1. Germline CDR1 and CDR2: SGHRS and YFSETQ. Trimming removed 0 bases from V and 8 bases from J; junction bases left unmatched: 9. The length of the CDR3 is 15 residues. The CDR3: CASSLGTGSSGGYTF. The CDR3 DNA reads TGCGCCAGCAGCTTGGGGACAGGGAGTTCGGGAGGCTACACCTTC. The full variable domain, rest sourced from reference TRBV5-1 and TRBJ1-2, is KAGVTQTPRYLIKTRGQQVTLSCSPISGHRSVSWYQQTPGQGLQFLFEYFSETQRNKGNFPGRFSGRQFSNSRSEMNVSTLELGDSALYLCASSLGTGSSGGYTFGSGTRLTVV.

In its sample, this clone ranks as large. The CDR3 sequence: CASSVGSSPSYEQYF. The DNA of the CDR3 is TGTGCCAGCAGCGTAGGGTCCAGCCCCTCCTACGAGCAGTACTTC. V gene TRBV9 combines with J gene TRBJ2-7; D unclear. Germline CDR1 and CDR2: SGDLS and YYNGEE. CDR3 length: 15 residues. V was pared by 0 bases and J by 0 bases, with 10 bases between.

The V call is TRBV7-9, the J call TRBJ1-1; weak D call: TRBD1 (6 bases). The CDR3 runs 13 residues. Germline loops: CDR1 SEHNR, CDR2 FQNEAQ (reference sequence). Trimming pared 3 bases from V and 7 bases from J, leaving 12 bases between. CDR3 coding DNA: TGTGCCAGCAGCTTCAACAGGGATGTTGAAGCTTTCTTT. Translation: CASSFNRDVEAFF. The variable domain in full, with the rest retrieved from reference TRBV7-9 and TRBJ1-1, is DTGVSQNPRHKITKRGQNVTFRCDPISEHNRLYWYRQTLGQGPEFLTYFQNEAQLEKSRLLSDRFSAERPKGSFSTLEIQRTEQGDSAMYLCASSFNRDVEAFFGQGTRLTVV.

The gene calls are TRBV7-9 and TRBJ1-4; D gene uncertain. CDR3 length: 13 residues. The V end was cut by 5 bases, the J end by 5 bases, with 9 bases between. Germline V gives CDR1 SEHNR, CDR2 FQNEAQ (reference sequence). The CDR3 spells CASSPMVNEKLFF. DNA of the CDR3: TGTGCCAGCAGCCCGATGGTGAATGAAAAACTGTTTTTT.

The gene calls are TRBV14 and TRBJ1-1, with a tentative D call TRBD1 (5 bases). Germline V gene sequence: CDR1 SGHDN, CDR2 FVKESK. This CDR3 spans 15 amino acids. Trimming cost V 1 base and J 2 bases, with 11 bases left between them. The CDR3 loop is CASSQGGAGNTEAFF. As DNA, the CDR3 is TGTGCCAGCAGCCAAGGGGGCGCGGGAAACACTGAAGCTTTCTTT.

The chain links TRBV7-9 to TRBJ1-1; D may be TRBD1 (6 bases). V lost 6 bases to trimming and J lost 5 bases, with 16 bases between them. The length of the CDR3 is 14 residues. Looked up from germline, CDR1 is SEHNR and CDR2 is FQNEAQ (reference sequence). The CDR3 protein is CASRPVMGATEAFF. The CDR3 DNA reads TGTGCCAGCAGGCCGGTCATGGGGGCTACTGAAGCTTTCTTT. Using reference TRBV7-9 and TRBJ1-1 for the parts outside the CDR3, the full variable domain is DTGVSQNPRHKITKRGQNVTFRCDPISEHNRLYWYRQTLGQGPEFLTYFQNEAQLEKSRLLSDRFSAERPKGSFSTLEIQRTEQGDSAMYLCASRPVMGATEAFFGQGTRLTVV.

The V gene is TRBV7-3, the J gene TRBJ2-2; D possibly matches TRBD1 or TRBD2 (5 bases each). Germline CDR1 SGHTA, CDR2 FQGTGA. CDR3 size: 14 residues. V gave up 5 bases and J gave up 5 bases, with 12 bases separating them. CDR3 amino acids: CASSPMGETGELFF. Written as DNA, the CDR3 is TGTGCCAGCAGCCCCATGGGGGAAACCGGGGAGCTGTTTTTT. The full variable domain, completed using reference TRBV7-3 and TRBJ2-2, is GAGVSQTPSNKVTEKGKYVELRCDPISGHTALYWYRQSLGQGPEFLIYFQGTGAADDSGLPNDRFFAVRPEGSVSTLKIQRTERGDSAVYLCASSPMGETGELFFGEGSRLTVL.

The count of this clone is one. This sequence joins TRBV27 and TRBJ2-7; 8 bases match TRBD2. The CDR3 spans 15 residues. J gave up 1 base and V 2 bases, and 4 bases lay outside the gene matches. CDR1 is MNHEY and CDR2 is SMNVEV in the germline V gene (reference sequence). This CDR3 reads CASSLAGGFSYEQYF. CDR3 sequence (DNA): TGTGCCAGCAGTTTAGCGGGAGGATTTTCCTACGAGCAGTACTTC.

The chain carries TRBV12-5 and TRBJ2-1; possibly TRBD2 for D (6 bases). Germline V CDR1 and CDR2: LGHNT, FRNRAP. This CDR3 region has 11 residues. Trimming removed 6 bases from V and 9 bases from J, with 9 bases in between. The CDR3 loop reads CASGRTTEQFF. The DNA of the CDR3 is TGTGCTAGTGGCCGGACTACTGAGCAGTTCTTC.

This chain connects TRBV4-1 to TRBJ2-5; TRBD2 might be the D (5 bases). Germline CDR1 is MGHRA and CDR2 is YSYEKL. Trimming pared 0 bases from V and 4 bases from J, leaving 15 bases between. This CDR3 has 16 amino acids. CDR3 DNA sequence: TGCGCCAGCAGCCAAGATTTGCGGACTGCCACAGAGACCCAGTACTTC. Residues: CASSQDLRTATETQYF.

The V call is TRBV4-1, the J call TRBJ2-3, with D perhaps being TRBD1 or TRBD2 (5 bases each). Germline V gene data show CDR1 as MGHRA and CDR2 as YSYEKL. The CDR3 consists of 12 residues. The V gene lost 3 bases and the J gene lost 4 bases, with 5 bases spanning the gap. CDR3 sequence (DNA): TGCGCCAGCAGCCAGGGGGCAGATACGCAGTATTTT. Encoded protein: CASSQGADTQYF.

The chain uses TRBV21-1 and TRBJ1-1; the D call TRBD1 from the table was never checked on the DNA. TRBV21-1 is marked as a pseudogene. The CDR3 runs 15 residues. The CDR3 region is CASSNPGQGASEAFF. The CDR3 bases are TGTGCCAGCAGCAACCCTGGACAGGGGGCCTCTGAAGCTTTCTTT.

This sequence joins TRBV11-2 and TRBJ1-1; no clear D gene. Deletions cut 0 bases from V and 9 bases from J, with 8 bases between. The CDR3 contains 12 residues. Germline CDR1 is SGHAT and CDR2 is FQNNGV. CDR3 sequence reads: CASSLDRQKAFF. The CDR3, as DNA: TGTGCCAGCAGCTTAGATCGCCAGAAAGCTTTCTTT.

The CDR3 sequence is CASSIGGSLGAINYGYTF. The CDR3 DNA reads as TGTGCCAGTAGTATCGGAGGCAGTCTCGGCGCTATTAACTATGGCTACACCTTC. The chain couples TRBV19 to TRBJ1-2; D is undetermined. The CDR3 runs 18 residues. V lost 3 bases and J lost 1, with 21 bases in between. The germline V gene encodes CDR1 LNHDA and CDR2 SQIVND (reference sequence).

The gene calls are TRBV4-1 and TRBJ2-3; 11 positions agree with TRBD2. The length of the CDR3 is 16 residues. Trimming at V came to 4 bases and at J to 3 bases, leaving 6 bases not matched to a gene. The germline V gene encodes CDR1 MGHRA and CDR2 YSYEKL. The CDR3 is CASSLRLAGGTDTQYF. The CDR3 DNA is TGCGCCAGCAGCCTCCGCCTAGCGGGAGGAACAGATACGCAGTATTTT.

V gene TRBV7-9 combines with J gene TRBJ2-5; the D is unclear. CDR3 length: 16 residues. The germline V and J ends were trimmed by 4 bases and 1 base, with 16 bases remaining between them. CDR1 and CDR2 from the germline V gene are SEHNR and FQNEAQ (reference sequence). CDR3 DNA: TGTGCCAGCAGCTCCCTCTTTGGGCAGTCCCAAGAGACCCAGTACTTC. Translating gives CASSSLFGQSQETQYF.

This clone has a single count. The rearrangement links TRBV28 to TRBJ2-1, with D maybe TRBD1 (5 bases). Germline V gene lookup returns CDR1 MDHEN and CDR2 SYDVKM. The germline V and J ends were trimmed by 5 bases and 15 bases, with 20 bases remaining between them. The CDR3 extends over 13 amino acids. CDR3 region: CASSQGVPLDRFF. CDR3 DNA: TGTGCCAGCAGTCAAGGGGTTCCTCTTGATCGGTTCTTC.

V and J are TRBV28 and TRBJ2-7; D may be TRBD2 (6 bases). V was shortened by 8 bases and J by 3 bases, with 14 bases between the two germline ends. Germline V CDR1 and CDR2: MDHEN, SYDVKM. CDR3 length: 13 residues. The CDR3 loop reads CASFGGVSYEQYF. The CDR3 region has the DNA TGTGCCAGCTTCGGCGGGGTTAGCTACGAGCAGTACTTC.

This sequence joins TRBV19 and TRBJ1-1, with a weak D call TRBD1 (5 bases). CDR3 size: 14 residues. Trimming removed 5 bases at V and 1 base at J, with 11 bases between. Germline V CDR1 and CDR2: LNHDA, SQIVND (reference sequence). The chain's CDR3 is CASSEGRWNTEAFF. The CDR3 nucleotides are TGTGCCAGTAGTGAGGGACGGTGGAACACTGAAGCTTTCTTT. The full variable domain, in which reference TRBV19 and TRBJ1-1 provide the parts outside the CDR3, is DGGITQSPKYLFRKEGQNVTLSCEQNLNHDAMYWYRQDPGQGLRLIYYSQIVNDFQKGDIAEGYSVSREKKESFPLTVTSAQKNPTAFYLCASSEGRWNTEAFFGQGTRLTVV.

Only one count was recorded for this clone. The V call is TRBV7-6, the J call TRBJ2-7, with D possibly matching TRBD2 (6 bases). V dropped 4 bases and J dropped 2 bases, with 15 bases sitting between them. The CDR3 runs to 15 residues. The germline V gene encodes CDR1 SGHVS and CDR2 FNYEAQ. The CDR3 nucleotides read TGTGCCAGCAGCTCAATACTAGCTCCGGCCTACGAGCAGTACTTC. This sequence encodes CASSSILAPAYEQYF. Combining the CDR3 with reference TRBV7-6 and TRBJ2-7 gives the whole variable domain GAGVSQSPRYKVTKRGQDVALRCDPISGHVSLYWYRQALGQGPEFLTYFNYEAQQDKSGLPNDRFSAERPEGSISTLTIQRTEQRDSAMYRCASSSILAPAYEQYFGPGTRLTVT.

This clone came up a few times. The chain combines TRBV5-1 with TRBJ2-1; no clear D. The CDR3 is 15 amino acids. Trimming cost V 1 base and J 0 bases, with 8 bases left between them. The germline gives CDR1 SGHRS, CDR2 YFSETQ. CDR3 in DNA: TGCGCCAGCAGCTTGCAACAGAACTCCTACAATGAGCAGTTCTTC. It translates to CASSLQQNSYNEQFF.

The chain recombines TRBV7-6 with TRBJ2-1, with 10 bases that match TRBD2. CDR3 length equals 16 residues. J was trimmed by 0 bases and V by 4 bases; bases with no gene match: 3. CDR1 and CDR2 (germline): SGHVS, FNYEAQ. This chain's CDR3 is CASSSPSGSSYNEQFF. The CDR3 coding sequence is TGTGCCAGCAGCTCTCCTAGCGGGAGCTCCTACAATGAGCAGTTCTTC. The variable domain in full, with the rest retrieved from reference TRBV7-6 and TRBJ2-1, is GAGVSQSPRYKVTKRGQDVALRCDPISGHVSLYWYRQALGQGPEFLTYFNYEAQQDKSGLPNDRFSAERPEGSISTLTIQRTEQRDSAMYRCASSSPSGSSYNEQFFGPGTRLTVL.

In DNA, the CDR3 is TGTGCCAGCAGTGACGTTCTTTCTGGGGTTGAAAAACTGTTTTTT. It is translated as CASSDVLSGVEKLFF. The V gene is TRBV25-1, the J gene TRBJ1-4; D ambiguous. Deletions cut 3 bases from V and 7 bases from J, with 15 bases between. The V gene's germline CDR1 is MGHDK and CDR2 SYGVNS. The CDR3 has 15 amino acids. Full variable domain (missing parts from reference TRBV25-1 and TRBJ1-4): EADIYQTPRYLVIGTGKKITLECSQTMGHDKMYWYQQDPGMELHLIHYSYGVNSTEKGDLSSESTVSRIRTEHFPLTLESARPSHTSQYLCASSDVLSGVEKLFFGSGTQLSVL.

This sequence joins TRBV28 and TRBJ2-7; D remains ambiguous. Trimming pared 5 bases from V and 4 bases from J, leaving 6 bases between. Germline CDR1 is MDHEN and CDR2 is SYDVKM. This CDR3 spans 11 amino acids. The CDR3 nucleotides read TGTGCCAGCAGTGCGAAGTACGAGCAGTACTTC. Translated, it gives CASSAKYEQYF.

The chain recombines TRBV5-1 with TRBJ2-5; the match to TRBD2 covers 7 bases. Germline V CDR1 and CDR2: SGHRS, YFSETQ. Unmatched junction bases numbered 6, after V lost 1 base and J lost 3 bases. CDR3 length: 15 residues. The CDR3 is CASSLQASGKETQYF. CDR3 in DNA: TGCGCCAGCAGCTTGCAGGCTAGCGGCAAAGAGACCCAGTACTTC.

In this sample, this clone turned up once. The genes are TRBV9 and TRBJ2-2, with a tentative D call TRBD2 (5 bases). This CDR3 comprises 16 residues. Germline V lookup: CDR1 SGDLS, CDR2 YYNGEE. Trimming pared 0 bases from V and 3 bases from J, leaving 12 bases between. The CDR3 protein is CASSVAGGGYTGELFF. The CDR3 DNA reads as TGTGCCAGCAGCGTAGCCGGCGGCGGGTACACCGGGGAGCTGTTTTTT.

The rearrangement joins TRBV6-5 to TRBJ2-7, with a possible D match to TRBD2 (6 bases). The V and J ends lost 10 bases and 7 bases respectively, with 26 bases between them. The length of the CDR3 is 15 residues. Germline V gene data show CDR1 as MNHEY and CDR2 as SVGAGI. CDR3 DNA: TGTGCCACTACCCTGTGGAGGGACTTTAATTGGGAGCAGTACTTC. Translation: CATTLWRDFNWEQYF.

The chain is built from TRBV10-3 and TRBJ1-1, with a tentative D call TRBD1 (5 bases). CDR3 size: 14 residues. The germline gives CDR1 ENHRY, CDR2 SYGVKD. The ends were cut back, 7 bases at V and 5 bases at J, with 17 bases in the middle. CDR3 DNA: TGTGCCATCAAAGGGCAGGGTCAAAGAACTGAAGCTTTCTTT. This translates into CAIKGQGQRTEAFF.

The V gene is TRBV5-1, the J gene TRBJ2-3, with a weak D call TRBD1 (6 bases). V lost 4 bases to trimming and J lost 6 bases, with 12 bases between them. Germline V CDR1 and CDR2: SGHRS, YFSETQ. The CDR3 totals 13 residues. CDR3 coding DNA: TGCGCCAGCAGCCCGTGGACAGATGATACGCAGTATTTT. Its translation: CASSPWTDDTQYF.

CDR3 amino acids: CASSPPLSGSFQDREQFF. The CDR3 coding sequence is TGTGCCAGCTCACCACCGCTCAGCGGGAGTTTCCAAGACCGTGAGCAGTTCTTC. The rearrangement links TRBV18 to TRBJ2-1; TRBD2 aligns across 8 bases. V lost 0 bases, J lost 9 bases, and 16 bases stayed unmatched. The CDR3 loop spans 18 amino acids. Per the germline V gene, CDR1 is KGHSH and CDR2 is LQKENI.